These T cell receptor beta chains were read from a single sample in a study of cytomegalovirus exposure and HLA in healthy donors. Sequencing was performed with immunoSEQ multiplex PCR; in TCRdb, only in-frame clones are kept and a portion is missing. The table records 180,000 or so clones, 78% of them present only once. The sequenced sample consisted of PBMCs. Receptor source: a female donor in good health and CMV-seronegative. Both conserved end residues are part of each CDR3. A D gene is named only where the DNA matches it firmly. The size entry is marked missing in some rows and otherwise reads once, few, many or a size class.

v_call: TRBV7-9
d_call: TRBD2
j_call: TRBJ2-7
clone_size: .
cdr3_aa: CSSTPAQGGKTYEQYF
cdr3_nt: TGTTCCAGCACCCCGGCCCAGGGAGGGAAAACCTACGAGCAGTACTTC

v_call: TRBV5-3
d_call: .
j_call: TRBJ1-1
clone_size: .
cdr3_aa: CARSYRNTEAFF
cdr3_nt: TGTGCCAGAAGCTACAGGAACACTGAAGCTTTCTTT

v_call: TRBV6-4
d_call: TRBD2
j_call: TRBJ2-1
clone_size: .
cdr3_aa: CASSPRTSGEDEQFF
cdr3_nt: TGTGCCAGCAGTCCGCGGACTAGCGGGGAAGATGAGCAGTTCTTC

v_call: TRBV27
d_call: .
j_call: TRBJ1-2
clone_size: .
cdr3_aa: CASSPYHRDRYGYTF
cdr3_nt: TGTGCCAGCAGTCCCTATCACAGGGATCGCTATGGCTACACCTTC

v_call: TRBV2
d_call: .
j_call: TRBJ2-5
clone_size: once
cdr3_aa: CASQGLRAQYF
cdr3_nt: TGTGCCAGCCAGGGCCTCAGGGCCCAGTACTTC

v_call: TRBV18
d_call: .
j_call: TRBJ2-1
clone_size: .
cdr3_aa: CASSGGVAEEQFF
cdr3_nt: TGTGCCAGCTCCGGAGGGGTAGCGGAGGAGCAGTTCTTC

v_call: TRBV28
d_call: .
j_call: TRBJ1-2
clone_size: .
cdr3_aa: CASSFFLEREGGYTF
cdr3_nt: TGTGCCAGCAGTTTCTTCTTGGAAAGGGAGGGTGGCTACACCTTC

v_call: TRBV15
d_call: TRBD1
j_call: TRBJ1-2
clone_size: .
cdr3_aa: CATSRGDREYGYTF
cdr3_nt: TGTGCCACCAGCCGAGGGGACAGAGAGTATGGCTACACCTTC

v_call: TRBV15
d_call: .
j_call: TRBJ1-1
clone_size: .
cdr3_aa: CATSRGVLNTEAFF
cdr3_nt: TGTGCCACCAGCAGAGGCGTATTGAACACTGAAGCTTTCTTT

v_call: TRBV6-5
d_call: TRBD1
j_call: TRBJ1-1
clone_size: .
cdr3_aa: CASSHGQGMNTEAFF
cdr3_nt: TGTGCCAGCAGCCACGGACAGGGCATGAACACTGAAGCTTTCTTT

v_call: TRBV11-3
d_call: TRBD2
j_call: TRBJ2-3
clone_size: .
cdr3_aa: CASSLARSSAGGRDTQYF
cdr3_nt: TGTGCCAGCAGCTTAGCCCGTTCCTCGGCGGGGGGGAGAGATACGCAGTATTTT

v_call: TRBV19
d_call: TRBD1
j_call: TRBJ1-2
clone_size: .
cdr3_aa: CASSNSPRGDGYTF
cdr3_nt: TGTGCCAGTAGTAATTCCCCCAGGGGGGATGGCTACACCTTC